Presented here are 19 T cell receptor beta chains from one specimen sequenced in a study of blood T cell repertoires in COVID-19. Generated by immunoSEQ multiplex PCR, the TCRdb table keeps only in-frame clones and is missing some. In the table there are over 150,000 clones, approximately 85% of which are singletons. The sample consisted of peripheral blood. These receptors were collected from a man aged 60-69 years with COVID-19, enrolled during active disease.

This clone has just a few counts. The chain employs TRBV9 and TRBJ1-3; 7 nucleotides line up with TRBD1. The V gene end was trimmed by 4 bases and the J gene end by 4 bases; junction bases not matched to a gene: 14. CDR1 is SGDLS and CDR2 is YYNGEE in the germline V gene. CDR3 length: 17 amino acids. The CDR3 nucleotides read TGTGCCAGCAGCCCTTCTCTTGGGACAGAGGGAGGAAACACCATATATTTT. This codes for CASSPSLGTEGGNTIYF.

This rearrangement joins TRBV28 to TRBJ2-7; D is perhaps TRBD1 (6 bases). V gave up 3 bases and J gave up 0 bases, with 12 bases separating them. Germline-derived CDR1 and CDR2 are MDHEN and SYDVKM. This CDR3 is built from 15 residues. The CDR3 loop is CASSLYRVVSYEQYF. The CDR3 DNA follows: TGTGCCAGCAGTTTGTACAGGGTTGTCTCCTACGAGCAGTACTTC.

V is TRBV19 and J is TRBJ2-5; TRBD1 aligns across 10 bases. The CDR3 length is 15 residues. J gave up 6 bases and V 5 bases, and 9 bases lay outside the gene matches. CDR1 is LNHDA and CDR2 is SQIVND in the germline V gene (reference sequence). In DNA, the CDR3 is TGTGCCAGTAGTCCCGGGACAGGGGTGGCTAAGACCCAGTACTTC. It encodes CASSPGTGVAKTQYF.

The chain has TRBV4-3 and TRBJ2-2, with TRBD2 matching 9 bases. This CDR3 spans 16 amino acids. Per germline, CDR1 LGHNA and CDR2 YSLEER. Germline trimming cut 5 bases from V and 6 bases from J; bases unmatched to any gene: 10. CDR3 sequence: CASSDLGGGESGELFF. CDR3 nucleotides: TGCGCCAGCAGCGACCTAGGCGGGGGGGAATCCGGGGAGCTGTTTTTT.

This clone appeared a few times. The genes are TRBV4-3 and TRBJ1-5; D is unresolved. V was clipped by 0 bases and J by 6 bases, with 12 bases between them. CDR1 and CDR2 from the germline V gene are LGHNA and YSLEER. This CDR3 is built from 15 residues. The CDR3 is CASSQDWAAGQPQHF. CDR3 sequence (DNA): TGCGCCAGCAGCCAAGATTGGGCGGCGGGTCAGCCCCAGCATTTT.

V gene TRBV29-1 combines with J gene TRBJ1-1; TRBD1 is a possible D gene (5 bases). Germline CDR1 and CDR2: SQVTM and ANQGSEA. Trimming removed 3 bases at V and 2 bases at J, with 16 bases between. The CDR3 is 15 amino acids. For the CDR3, the DNA is TGCAGCGTTGATAAAGGGGCTGGGATTAACACTGAAGCTTTCTTT. As protein: CSVDKGAGINTEAFF.

This clone was seen a few times. The gene calls are TRBV4-3 and TRBJ1-2; TRBD1 matches 7 bases. The V segment lost 0 bases and the J segment 7 bases; nucleotides outside the gene matches: 14. CDR3 length: 17 residues. Germline loops: CDR1 LGHNA, CDR2 YSLEER. This CDR3 is CASSQDRSSRQGGGYTF. CDR3 DNA: TGCGCCAGCAGCCAAGATAGGTCTAGTCGACAGGGTGGTGGCTACACCTTC.

The chain uses TRBV19 and TRBJ1-5; no reliable D call. Trimming shortened V by 5 bases and J by 0 bases, and 20 bases separated the two germline ends. The CDR3 covers 18 residues. Germline lookup yields CDR1 LNHDA and CDR2 SQIVND (reference sequence). The CDR3 nucleotides are TGTGCCAGTAGTTTGAGTCAGGCCGCGGGAAATAGCAATCAGCCCCAGCATTTT. Protein sequence: CASSLSQAAGNSNQPQHF.

The chain joins TRBV9 to TRBJ2-1, with 9 bases matching TRBD2. Trimming took 0 bases from V and 6 from J; bases not matched to a gene: 4. The germline V gene has CDR1 SGDLS and CDR2 YYNGEE. This CDR3 comprises 15 residues. The CDR3 region is CASSVGNSGSNEQFF. Here the CDR3 DNA reads TGTGCCAGCAGCGTAGGTAATAGCGGGAGCAATGAGCAGTTCTTC.

The V gene is TRBV29-1, the J gene TRBJ2-1; D not certain. CDR3 length: 12 amino acids. The germline V and J ends were trimmed by 1 base and 9 bases, with 10 bases remaining between them. The V gene's germline CDR1 is SQVTM and CDR2 ANQGSEA. The CDR3 DNA follows: TGCAGCGTTGAAGTAAGTAGTATTGAGCAGTTCTTC. Its translation: CSVEVSSIEQFF.

The chain recombines TRBV11-2 with TRBJ2-4; the match to TRBD1 covers 9 bases. With V trimmed by 2 bases and J by 5 bases, 7 bases remained unmatched. Germline V CDR1 and CDR2: SGHAT, FQNNGV. The CDR3 sequence is 16 residues long. The CDR3 nucleotides are TGTGCCAGCAGCTTATTTAGGGACAGGGTAGAAAACATTCAGTACTTC. Protein sequence: CASSLFRDRVENIQYF.

The CDR3 sequence: CASSLTPGAYNEQFF. The CDR3, as DNA: TGTGCCAGCAGCTTAACCCCAGGGGCGTACAATGAGCAGTTCTTC. The rearrangement uses TRBV7-2 and TRBJ2-1; the D gene is possibly TRBD1 (6 bases). Germline assignment: CDR1 SGHTA and CDR2 FQGNSA. V dropped 2 bases and J dropped 4 bases, with 12 bases sitting between them. The CDR3 runs 15 residues.

The chain combines TRBV24-1 with TRBJ1-1; tentative D call: TRBD1 (5 bases). Trimming pared 4 bases from V and 5 bases from J, leaving 16 bases between. CDR1 is KGHDR, CDR2 SFDVKD, per germline. CDR3 length: 15 amino acids. CDR3 sequence: CATSDSGQGGTEAFF. In DNA, the CDR3 is TGTGCCACCAGTGACTCGGGGCAGGGAGGAACTGAAGCTTTCTTT.

The chain couples TRBV9 to TRBJ1-2; 7 bases agree with TRBD1. V was pared by 3 bases and J by 5 bases, with 4 bases of the junction left unmatched. The germline V gene encodes CDR1 SGDLS and CDR2 YYNGEE. There are 13 residues in the CDR3. CDR3: CASSAQGVYGYTF. In nucleotides, the CDR3 is TGTGCCAGCAGCGCTCAGGGGGTTTATGGCTACACCTTC.

This chain uses TRBV11-2 with TRBJ2-7; 11 nucleotides line up with TRBD2. With V trimmed by 3 bases and J by 0 bases, 1 base remained unmatched. The CDR3 has 15 amino acids. Germline V gives CDR1 SGHAT, CDR2 FQNNGV. CDR3 sequence reads: CASSFGTSGSYEQYF. The CDR3 DNA reads as TGTGCCAGCAGCTTCGGGACTAGCGGCTCCTACGAGCAGTACTTC.

This clone has a single count. The CDR3 DNA is TGCGCCAGCAGCTTGACCCTTCGGGGGGCCGGGGAAAAACTGTTTTTT. Translation: CASSLTLRGAGEKLFF. V usage is TRBV5-1 and J usage is TRBJ1-4; a possible D gene is TRBD1 (6 bases). Trimming left V 1 base short and J 8 bases short, with 18 bases between. This CDR3 has 16 amino acids. Germline V gene lookup returns CDR1 SGHRS and CDR2 YFSETQ.

This clone was observed a few times. One junction end does not reproduce the germline sequence, and a read error may be involved. V is TRBV7-7 and J is TRBJ2-2; 8 bases align to TRBD1. Germline V lookup: CDR1 SSHAT, CDR2 FNYEAQ (reference sequence). The CDR3 is 16 amino acids. The CDR3 here is CASSLNSPRGPGELFF. CDR3 bases: TGTGCTAGCAGCTTAAACTCACCCAGGGGGCCAGGGGAGCTGTTTTTT.

This clone was seen a few times. The rearrangement joins TRBV7-6 to TRBJ2-7; possibly TRBD1 for D (5 bases). Germline CDR1 SGHVS, CDR2 FNYEAQ. The CDR3 is 12 residues long. Trimming took off 6 bases at V and 3 bases at J, with 9 bases between the two ends. The CDR3 DNA reads as TGTGCCAGCAGTATGGGGCTCTACGAGCAGTACTTC. Its protein product is CASSMGLYEQYF. The full variable domain, completed using reference TRBV7-6 and TRBJ2-7, is GAGVSQSPRYKVTKRGQDVALRCDPISGHVSLYWYRQALGQGPEFLTYFNYEAQQDKSGLPNDRFSAERPEGSISTLTIQRTEQRDSAMYRCASSMGLYEQYFGPGTRLTVT.

This clone occurred a few times. This chain connects TRBV19 to TRBJ1-5; a weak D match, TRBD1 (6 bases). Germline V lookup: CDR1 LNHDA, CDR2 SQIVND (reference sequence). This CDR3 has 17 amino acids. Trimming stripped 4 bases from V and 3 bases from J, with 19 bases between. CDR3 sequence reads: CASSKTSQGFFNQPQHF. CDR3 in DNA: TGTGCCAGTAGTAAGACTTCCCAGGGGTTCTTCAATCAGCCCCAGCATTTT.